A single sample is the source of the 23 T cell receptor beta chains below, sequenced in a study of blood T cells in healthy people across ages. Then a second PCR, running about 7 to 11 cycles, was carried out with a sample-barcoded 5' primer and a J-beta primer mix. TCRdb re-analysed the 5' RACE reads in MiXCR, keeping a single row per CDR3 protein. The sample records about 1.8 million distinct CDR3 sequences, roughly 52% being singletons. Source material: blood. The source of these receptors is a woman in her 40s in good health.

The rearrangement uses TRBV5-1 and TRBJ2-3, with no clear D. V was cut by 4 bases and J by 5 bases, with 11 bases left in between. Germline CDR1 is SGHRS and CDR2 is YFSETQ. The CDR3 loop spans 13 amino acids. Here the CDR3 DNA reads TGCGCCAGCAGCCCGGGTTGGGAAGATACGCAGTATTTT. Protein product: CASSPGWEDTQYF.

The rearrangement links TRBV5-1 to TRBJ2-7; weak D call: TRBD1 (5 bases). The CDR3 is made up of 15 amino acids. V gave up 2 bases and J gave up 2 bases, with 14 bases separating them. Germline V gives CDR1 SGHRS, CDR2 YFSETQ. The CDR3 here is CASSFGPTETYEQYF. CDR3 bases: TGCGCCAGCAGCTTCGGCCCGACAGAGACCTACGAGCAGTACTTC.

This clonotype was found a few times. J is TRBJ2-5 and V is TRBV4-3, with 8 bases aligning to TRBD2. Unmatched junction bases numbered 15, after V lost 4 bases and J lost 11 bases. The CDR3 has 15 residues. Germline V gives CDR1 LGHNA, CDR2 YSLEER. The CDR3 spells CASSRGLAPLREQYF. The CDR3 DNA follows: TGCGCCAGCAGCCGAGGACTAGCCCCTCTCAGAGAGCAGTACTTC.

The rearrangement joins TRBV4-3 to TRBJ1-4; unclear D gene. Trimming took off 1 base at V and 5 bases at J, with 11 bases between the two ends. CDR1 is LGHNA and CDR2 is YSLEER in the germline V gene. The CDR3 totals 15 residues. CDR3 amino acids: CASSQARGLNEKLFF. The CDR3 bases are TGCGCCAGCAGCCAAGCTCGGGGTTTAAATGAAAAACTGTTTTTT.

V is TRBV6-6 and J is TRBJ1-2; TRBD1 matches at 9 bases. Trimming took 6 bases from V and 8 from J; bases not matched to a gene: 7. Looked up from germline, CDR1 is MNHNY and CDR2 is SVGAGI (reference sequence). The CDR3 consists of 13 residues. The CDR3 is CASRQQGARGYTF. The DNA of the CDR3 is TGTGCCAGCAGGCAACAGGGGGCGCGCGGCTACACCTTC.

This clonotype was counted a few times. The chain has TRBV5-1 and TRBJ2-7, with D maybe TRBD2 (6 bases). V was shortened by 4 bases and J by 1 base, with 15 bases between the two germline ends. Germline V gives CDR1 SGHRS, CDR2 YFSETQ. The CDR3 consists of 15 residues. The CDR3 region has the DNA TGCGCCAGCAGCACGGGGGACGGACTTTCCTACGAGCAGTACTTC. Translation gives CASSTGDGLSYEQYF.

The genes are TRBV20-1 and TRBJ2-3, with D maybe TRBD2 (5 bases). V lost 1 base, J lost 6 bases, and 14 bases lay in between. The CDR3 contains 14 residues. Germline CDR1 is DFQATT and CDR2 is SNEGSKA (reference sequence). The CDR3 loop reads CSARGVRVGDTQYF. The DNA of the CDR3 is TGCAGTGCTAGAGGAGTGAGGGTGGGGGATACGCAGTATTTT.

The rearrangement links TRBV4-3 to TRBJ2-1, with D perhaps matching TRBD1 (6 bases). The V end was cut by 3 bases, the J end by 2 bases, with 14 bases between. The CDR3 spans 16 residues. The V gene's germline CDR1 is LGHNA and CDR2 YSLEER. CDR3 sequence: CASSQTWGPTYNEQFF. The DNA of the CDR3 is TGCGCCAGCAGCCAGACGTGGGGGCCCACCTACAATGAGCAGTTCTTC.

The CDR3 nucleotides read TGCGCCAGCAGCCAAGATCCCCCTCGGGCAATAACAGATACGCAGTATTTT. Translated, it gives CASSQDPPRAITDTQYF. This sequence joins TRBV4-1 and TRBJ2-3; D is ambiguous. Between the trimmed V and J ends, which lost 0 bases and 3 bases, there was a span of 16 bases. This CDR3 contains 17 residues. CDR1 and CDR2 from the germline V gene are MGHRA and YSYEKL.

V and J are TRBV9 and TRBJ2-1; D is unresolved. With 10 bases removed from V and 6 bases from J, the gap between germline ends came to 11 bases. From germline, CDR1 is SGDLS and CDR2 YYNGEE. CDR3 length: 11 residues. CDR3 in DNA: TGTGCCGGTGGGCTATTCAATGAGCAGTTCTTC. The encoded protein is CAGGLFNEQFF.

V usage is TRBV6-1 and J usage is TRBJ2-1, with D possibly matching TRBD1 (6 bases). CDR1 and CDR2 from the germline V gene are MNHNS and SASEGT. The CDR3 consists of 14 residues. V shed 4 bases and J shed 3 bases, with 10 bases lying between them. The CDR3 DNA is TGTGCCAGCAGTGCCAGGGGTTTCTACAATGAGCAGTTCTTC. Translating gives CASSARGFYNEQFF.

The chain uses TRBV9 and TRBJ2-1; maybe TRBD2 (6 bases). CDR3 size: 13 residues. V lost 4 bases and J lost 8, with 13 bases in between. Germline V gene sequence: CDR1 SGDLS, CDR2 YYNGEE. CDR3: CASSTRGRDEQFF. The CDR3 DNA reads as TGTGCCAGCAGCACTCGGGGGAGAGATGAGCAGTTCTTC.

The rearrangement uses TRBV12-3 or TRBV12-4 and TRBJ2-7; D is unresolved. The DNA end favors TRBJ2-5, so the J call may be wrong. This CDR3 has 14 amino acids. CDR3 sequence reads: CASSLSSTAETQYF. The CDR3, as DNA: TGTGCCAGCAGTTTGTCTAGTACGGCGGAGACCCAGTACTTC.

V and J are TRBV28 and TRBJ2-5, with D perhaps TRBD1 or TRBD2 (6 bases each). Trimming cost V 1 base and J 3 bases, with 15 bases left between them. The CDR3 loop spans 16 amino acids. The germline gives CDR1 MDHEN, CDR2 SYDVKM. The CDR3 region has the DNA TGTGCCAGCAGTTTATACCCGGGGGCTACCGAAGAGACCCAGTACTTC. Its translation: CASSLYPGATEETQYF.

This CDR3 reads CASSEPQGLSEKLFF. The CDR3 bases are TGTGCCAGCAGTGAACCACAGGGGCTAAGTGAAAAACTGTTTTTT. This sequence joins TRBV25-1 and TRBJ1-4, with 7 positions matching TRBD1. CDR3 length: 15 amino acids. Germline-derived CDR1 and CDR2 are MGHDK and SYGVNS. With 2 bases clipped from V and 7 bases from J, the junction kept 7 bases outside the gene matches. Drawing the rest from reference TRBV25-1 and TRBJ1-4, the complete variable domain is EADIYQTPRYLVIGTGKKITLECSQTMGHDKMYWYQQDPGMELHLIHYSYGVNSTEKGDLSSESTVSRIRTEHFPLTLESARPSHTSQYLCASSEPQGLSEKLFFGSGTQLSVL.

The chain couples TRBV7-3 to TRBJ1-2; a possible D gene is TRBD1 (6 bases). The germline V gene encodes CDR1 SGHTA and CDR2 FQGTGA. Trimming removed 4 bases at V and 2 bases at J, with 20 bases between. The CDR3 consists of 17 residues. CDR3 DNA: TGTGCCAGCAGCTCCAAGCCTCTGGACAGAATAAACTATGGCTACACCTTC. Its translation is CASSSKPLDRINYGYTF.

This chain joins TRBV5-1 and TRBJ2-3; 13 bases match TRBD2. The ends lost 1 base at V and 2 bases at J; junction bases unmatched: 7. The V gene's germline CDR1 is SGHRS and CDR2 YFSETQ. The CDR3 covers 18 residues. CDR3 region: CASSLRSTSGGNTDTQYF. The DNA of the CDR3 is TGCGCCAGCAGCTTGCGTTCGACTAGCGGGGGGAACACAGATACGCAGTATTTT.

This clonotype has a handful of counts. The chain employs TRBV4-3 and TRBJ2-1, with 8 bases aligning to TRBD2. V was clipped by 2 bases and J by 8 bases; unmatched bases: 8. This CDR3 spans 15 amino acids. CDR1 LGHNA and CDR2 YSLEER come from the germline V gene. This CDR3 is CASSQFLVAGYEQFF. CDR3 in DNA: TGCGCCAGCAGCCAATTCCTGGTAGCGGGGTATGAGCAGTTCTTC.

This clonotype was recorded a few times. V is TRBV9 and J is TRBJ2-4, with unresolved D. The J call could be wrong; TRBJ2-5 is a better fit for the DNA end. Germline assignment: CDR1 SGDLS and CDR2 YYNGEE. The CDR3 is 14 amino acids. The CDR3 region is CASSVGWQEETQYF. The CDR3 region has the DNA TGTGCCAGCAGCGTAGGTTGGCAGGAAGAGACCCAGTACTTC.

The chain carries TRBV2 and TRBJ2-4; the match to TRBD1 covers 7 bases. Trimming at V came to 3 bases and at J to 0 bases, leaving 8 bases not matched to a gene. The CDR3 consists of 17 residues. Germline V gives CDR1 SNHLY, CDR2 FYNNEI. The CDR3 protein is CASSDGGTAIAKNIQYF. In DNA form, the CDR3 reads TGTGCCAGCAGTGATGGTGGGACAGCAATAGCCAAAAACATTCAGTACTTC.

In its sample, this clonotype was seen a few times. This chain joins TRBV13 and TRBJ2-5; 9 bases are shared with TRBD2. V shed 0 bases and J 11 bases; nucleotides not matched to a gene: 16. CDR3 size: 17 residues. Germline V gene lookup returns CDR1 PRHDT and CDR2 FYEKMQ (reference sequence). CDR3 coding DNA: TGTGCCAGCAGCTTAGGCTCTCGCGGGGGGGGTCCGTGGGAGCAGTACTTC. The encoded protein is CASSLGSRGGGPWEQYF.

V is TRBV18 and J is TRBJ2-5; unclear D gene. The CDR3 is made up of 13 amino acids. The germline V gene has CDR1 KGHSH and CDR2 LQKENI. Trimming shortened V by 5 bases and J by 1 base, and 8 bases separated the two germline ends. CDR3 amino acids: CASSKGIQETQYF. The CDR3 DNA sequence: TGTGCCAGCTCAAAGGGCATCCAAGAGACCCAGTACTTC.

Details on this clonotype: Sequence at one end of the junction differs from germline and may be a read error. This sequence joins TRBV7-7 and TRBJ2-1; a possible D gene is TRBD1 (6 bases). The CDR3 has 13 residues. Per germline, CDR1 SSHAT and CDR2 FNYEAQ (reference sequence). This chain's CDR3 is CASSTGQLNEQFF. Here the CDR3 DNA reads TGTGCTAGCAGCACGGGACAACTCAATGAGCAGTTCTTC.